Detailed here is one TCR beta chain. Its antigen remains unknown. The data were taken from a study of cytomegalovirus exposure and HLA in healthy donors. Study findings and constraints: There were a few CMV-associated chains whose specificity for CMV antigens was confirmed in vitro. Using the classifier, cytomegalovirus status was reportedly diagnosed with high specificity and sensitivity. Most TCR sequences were uncommon, yet certain public TCRs appeared in many donors.

TCRdb's copy holds only in-frame clones and misses some; the assay was immunoSEQ multiplex PCR. The sample has some 150,000 clones; about 86% are singletons. This CDR3 has 13 amino acids. V shed 10 bases and J shed 5 bases, with 17 bases lying between them. The germline gives CDR1 ENHRY, CDR2 SYGVKD. Material: PBMCs. The gene calls are TRBV10-3 and TRBJ1-2, with a weak D call TRBD1 (5 bases). The receptor was isolated from a human donor in good health. CDR3 sequence (DNA): TGTGCCAGCCAGGGAGGGCCGGGGTATGGCTACACCTTC. This sequence encodes CASQGGPGYGYTF.